These T cell receptor beta chains were read from a single sample in a study of identical twins. TCRdb fed the 5' RACE reads into MiXCR, producing one record per CDR3 protein. The sample consists of more than 1.5 million distinct CDR3 sequences, around 33% of them appearing once. Sequenced input: cord blood. These receptors all come from a newborn girl in good health. Both conserved end residues are part of each CDR3. Fields, in order: D gene, J gene, CDR3 length, clone size, V gene, CDR3 DNA, CDR3 protein. The D gene is left open where the match is weak. Expanded clones are given a class, and other clones once, few, many or no size at all.

D: TRBD2
J: TRBJ2-5
length: 15
size: -
V: TRBV6-6
DNA: TGTGCCAGTTTCCCCTCGACTAGCCGGAAAGAGACCCAGTACTTC
CDR3: CASFPSTSRKETQYF

D: -
J: TRBJ2-1
length: 13
size: -
V: TRBV20-1
DNA: TGCAGTGCCCCCCATGTAGGGCGCAATGAGCAGTTCTTC
CDR3: CSAPHVGRNEQFF

D: TRBD1
J: TRBJ2-7
length: 14
size: -
V: TRBV11-1
DNA: TGTGCCAGCGGGCTCCGGGACAGGTCCTACGAGCAGTACTTC
CDR3: CASGLRDRSYEQYF

D: -
J: TRBJ2-7
length: 14
size: few
V: TRBV29-1
DNA: TGCAGCGTCCGCAAGGGGGGGAGGGCCTACGAGCAGTACTTC
CDR3: CSVRKGGRAYEQYF

D: TRBD1
J: TRBJ2-5
length: 15
size: few
V: TRBV9
DNA: TGTGCCAGCAGCGCCAGGTCAGGGGGCAGTGAGACCCAGTACTTC
CDR3: CASSARSGGSETQYF

D: -
J: TRBJ2-5
length: 14
size: -
V: TRBV12-3/TRBV12-4
DNA: TGTGCCAGCAGTAGCGGCCCCGGGAGCGGGACCCAGTACTTC
CDR3: CASSSGPGSGTQYF

D: TRBD1
J: TRBJ2-7
length: 16
size: -
V: TRBV6-1
DNA: TGTGCCAGCAGACGAGAGAGGACAGGGGTTTCCTACGAGCAGTACTTC
CDR3: CASRRERTGVSYEQYF

D: TRBD2
J: TRBJ2-7
length: 18
size: -
V: TRBV27
DNA: TGTGCCAGCACCCTAAGGACTAGCGGGAGAAGACTAGGCAATGAGCAGTACTTC
CDR3: CASTLRTSGRRLGNEQYF

D: TRBD1
J: TRBJ2-1
length: 13
size: -
V: TRBV29-1
DNA: TGCAGCGTCGTAGACAGGGTGAGGGAGACCCAGTTCTTC
CDR3: CSVVDRVRETQFF

D: TRBD2
J: TRBJ2-3
length: 14
size: few
V: TRBV20-1
DNA: TGCAGTGCTAGTCTAGCGGCCCTCACAGATACGCAGTATTTT
CDR3: CSASLAALTDTQYF

D: -
J: TRBJ2-7
length: 13
size: few
V: TRBV28
DNA: TGTGCCACCAGGACGGTTGACTCCTACGAGCAGTACTTC
CDR3: CATRTVDSYEQYF

D: -
J: TRBJ2-3
length: 14
size: -
V: TRBV9
DNA: TGTGCCAGCAGCCCAAGACTAGATTCAGATACGCAGTATTTT
CDR3: CASSPRLDSDTQYF

D: TRBD1
J: TRBJ2-5
length: 16
size: -
V: TRBV28
DNA: TGTGCCAGCAGGGCCACGGACAGGGGGGACCAAGAGACCCAGTACTTC
CDR3: CASRATDRGDQETQYF

D: -
J: TRBJ2-1
length: 11
size: few
V: TRBV5-6
DNA: TGTGCCAGCAGCTTCGTAAATGAGCAGTTCTTC
CDR3: CASSFVNEQFF

D: -
J: TRBJ1-1
length: 16
size: few
V: TRBV12-3/TRBV12-4
DNA: TGTGCCAGCAGTTCCCGGGACCTCTCCCGGAACACTGAAGCTTTCTTT
CDR3: CASSSRDLSRNTEAFF

D: -
J: TRBJ2-7
length: 15
size: few
V: TRBV19
DNA: TGTGCCAGTGCAAGCCGCGGCGGTTCGGCGAGCGAGCAGTACTTC
CDR3: CASASRGGSASEQYF

D: -
J: TRBJ1-2
length: 13
size: many
V: TRBV7-9
DNA: TGTGCCAGCAGCTTAATCAGGGACTATGGCTACACCTTC
CDR3: CASSLIRDYGYTF

D: TRBD2
J: TRBJ2-1
length: 13
size: -
V: TRBV20-1
DNA: TGCAGTGCTAGCCCGACTAGCACGGATGAGCAGTTCTTC
CDR3: CSASPTSTDEQFF

D: TRBD1
J: TRBJ1-1
length: 13
size: -
V: TRBV20-1
DNA: TGCATTGCTCCGGGACAGTCGAACACTGAAGCTTTCTTT
CDR3: CIAPGQSNTEAFF

D: -
J: TRBJ1-2
length: 12
size: -
V: TRBV20-1
DNA: TGCAGTGCTAGCAGGGCACTAGGAGGCTACACCTTC
CDR3: CSASRALGGYTF

D: TRBD2
J: TRBJ2-1
length: 14
size: few
V: TRBV28
DNA: TGTGCCAGCAAGAGAGGACTAGCGGCACCCGAGCAGTTCTTC
CDR3: CASKRGLAAPEQFF

D: -
J: TRBJ2-7
length: 11
size: many
V: TRBV29-1
DNA: TGCAGCGTTGTAACCTCCTACGAGCAGTACTTC
CDR3: CSVVTSYEQYF

D: TRBD1
J: TRBJ1-4
length: 15
size: -
V: TRBV25-1
DNA: TGTGCCAGCAGTGCCTACGACAGGGGAGAGGAAAAACTGTTTTTT
CDR3: CASSAYDRGEEKLFF

D: -
J: TRBJ2-7
length: 13
size: -
V: TRBV7-2
DNA: TGTGCCAGCAGCTTAGAAGGGGCATCCGAGCAGTACTTC
CDR3: CASSLEGASEQYF

D: -
J: TRBJ2-2
length: 15
size: -
V: TRBV6-6
DNA: TGTGCCAGCTCAGTTAGGGGAAGTAGGACCGGGGAGCTGTTTTTT
CDR3: CASSVRGSRTGELFF

D: -
J: TRBJ2-7
length: 13
size: -
V: TRBV3-1
DNA: TGTGCCAGCAGCCGCAACAGGGATAACGAGCAGTACTTC
CDR3: CASSRNRDNEQYF

D: TRBD2
J: TRBJ2-3
length: 15
size: few
V: TRBV4-2
DNA: TGTGCCAGCAGCCAAGCCGGGACTAGAGCAGATACGCAGTATTTT
CDR3: CASSQAGTRADTQYF

D: -
J: TRBJ2-2
length: 12
size: few
V: TRBV30
DNA: TGTGCCTGGGACACGAACACCGGGGAGCTGTTTTTT
CDR3: CAWDTNTGELFF

D: TRBD1
J: TRBJ1-4
length: 19
size: few
V: TRBV7-2
DNA: TGTGCCAGCAGCTTCCCGTCATACAGGGGCCCTGCAACTAATGAAAAACTGTTTTTT
CDR3: CASSFPSYRGPATNEKLFF

D: -
J: TRBJ2-7
length: 17
size: few
V: TRBV10-2
DNA: TGCGCCAGCAGTGATATGGTCCTTCGGGTCTGGGAGTACGAGCAGTACTTC
CDR3: CASSDMVLRVWEYEQYF

D: TRBD1
J: TRBJ2-7
length: 13
size: few
V: TRBV20-1
DNA: TGCAGTGCCGACAGGGGACCCTCCTACGAGCAGTACTTC
CDR3: CSADRGPSYEQYF

D: TRBD2
J: TRBJ2-7
length: 16
size: -
V: TRBV4-2
DNA: TGTGCCAGCAGCCAGGTCAGCGGGGGTGGGAACTACGAGCAGTACTTC
CDR3: CASSQVSGGGNYEQYF

D: TRBD2
J: TRBJ2-3
length: 14
size: few
V: TRBV9
DNA: TGTGCCAGCAGCGTAGGACTAGCGGATGATACGCAGTATTTT
CDR3: CASSVGLADDTQYF

D: TRBD2
J: TRBJ2-5
length: 15
size: -
V: TRBV18
DNA: TGTGCCAGCTCCCGGACTAGCGGGGTAACAGAGACCCAGTACTTC
CDR3: CASSRTSGVTETQYF

D: -
J: TRBJ2-6
length: 16
size: -
V: TRBV2
DNA: TGTGCCAGCAGTGAAGGGGGGCTCTCTGGGGCCAACGTCCTGACTTTC
CDR3: CASSEGGLSGANVLTF

D: -
J: TRBJ2-1
length: 12
size: -
V: TRBV19
DNA: TGTGCCAGTAGCGGATTCTACAATGAGCAGTTCTTC
CDR3: CASSGFYNEQFF

D: TRBD2
J: TRBJ2-3
length: 16
size: few
V: TRBV5-1
DNA: TGCGCCAGCAGCTGGACTAGCGGGGCGAGCACAGATACGCAGTATTTT
CDR3: CASSWTSGASTDTQYF

D: -
J: TRBJ2-3
length: 14
size: few
V: TRBV27
DNA: TGTGCCAGCAGTATCTACCCTAGCACAGATACGCAGTATTTT
CDR3: CASSIYPSTDTQYF

D: TRBD1
J: TRBJ1-1
length: 15
size: few
V: TRBV12-3/TRBV12-4
DNA: TGTGCCAGCAGTCCGACAGGGGGCCGGAACACTGAAGCTTTCTTT
CDR3: CASSPTGGRNTEAFF